This TCR beta chain was observed in a study of blood T cell repertoires in COVID-19. Study-wide background: Material from acute and convalescent COVID-19 was sourced from the United States, Italy and Spain. From T cells, B-cell-depleted T cells, or PBMCs came the material, which was cDNA or gDNA.

Original data processing: Reference gene primer amplification gave estimated nucleated cell counts. The table came from immunoSEQ multiplex PCR; TCRdb's copy has only in-frame clones and leaves some out. V, J and clone size are taken as reported in that table, and D and trimming were inferred from the DNA itself. The table shows 290,000 or so clones, with over 75% occurring only once. CDR1 is SGHKS and CDR2 is YYEKEE in the germline V gene (reference sequence). This CDR3 is 15 amino acids long. V shed 2 bases and J shed 4 bases, with 13 bases lying between them. The receptor was derived from a man between 50 and 59 years old with active or convalescent COVID-19. The rearrangement uses TRBV5-5 and TRBJ2-1; a weak D match, TRBD2 (6 bases). Sample: peripheral blood. CDR3: CASSFSGSGYNEQFF. The CDR3 DNA follows: TGTGCCAGCAGCTTTTCCGGGAGTGGATACAATGAGCAGTTCTTC.